Below are 8 T cell receptor beta chains sequenced from a single sample in a study of human T cells and chemical hapten exposure. Specified time point: patch test 1, 2 weeks after DPC sensitization. Treatment indicated: therapeutic diphenylcyclopropenone sensitization with weekly scalp DPC. In TCRdb, the RACE reads were re-called with MiXCR into one record per CDR3 protein. Of approximately 340,000 distinct CDR3 sequences listed, about 7% were seen once; the top ten hold around 8.4%. The specimen comprised whole blood, sampled in connection with sensitization to the hapten diphenylcyclopropenone (DPC). All receptors come from a woman aged 18-29 years with alopecia areata. Some clones in this sample may be carry-over from other donors' samples.

This clonotype has only a few counts. The V gene is TRBV2, the J gene TRBJ1-2; D remains unclear. This CDR3 has 14 amino acids. Germline V CDR1 and CDR2: SNHLY, FYNNEI. V was pared by 1 base and J by 6 bases, with 12 bases between. CDR3 residues: CASSEVKSPHGYTF. Written as DNA, the CDR3 is TGTGCCAGCAGTGAAGTCAAATCTCCCCATGGCTACACCTTC.

This clonotype has just a few counts. The rearrangement uses TRBV7-2 and TRBJ2-2; D perhaps matches TRBD1 (5 bases). The CDR3 length is 14 residues. V lost 2 bases to trimming and J lost 6 bases, with 10 bases between them. CDR1 SGHTA and CDR2 FQGNSA come from the germline V gene. The CDR3 is CASSLSQGAGELFF. CDR3 in DNA: TGTGCCAGCAGCTTATCCCAGGGTGCCGGGGAGCTGTTTTTT.

This clonotype was seen only a few times. The gene calls are TRBV20-1 and TRBJ1-2, with D perhaps TRBD1 (6 bases). Trimming took off 2 bases at V and 2 bases at J, with 9 bases between the two ends. The CDR3 contains 13 residues. In germline, CDR1 is DFQATT, CDR2 SNEGSKA (reference sequence). CDR3 in DNA: TGCAGTGCTAGAAGGACAGAGAACTATGGCTACACCTTC. It is translated as CSARRTENYGYTF.

This clonotype was counted a few times. The rearrangement links TRBV11-1 to TRBJ2-1, with 7 bases aligning to TRBD1. Losses at the gene ends were 1 base for V and 7 bases for J; bases not matched to a gene: 1. This CDR3 spans 13 amino acids. CDR1 and CDR2 (germline): SGHAT, FQDESV (reference sequence). The CDR3 nucleotides read TGTGCCAGCAGCTTAGTCAGGGGGAATGAGCAGTTCTTC. Encoded protein: CASSLVRGNEQFF.

This clonotype was seen ten or more times. The rearrangement uses TRBV29-1 and TRBJ2-1, with D possibly TRBD1 on 6 matching bases. This CDR3 region has 12 residues. V lost 5 bases to trimming and J lost 8 bases, with 13 bases between them. Germline V CDR1 and CDR2: SQVTM, ANQGSEA. This CDR3 is CSVYTDSYEQFF. CDR3 in DNA: TGCAGCGTTTATACGGACAGCTATGAGCAGTTCTTC.

The chain is built from TRBV2 and TRBJ2-5, with 11 positions matching TRBD2. The length of the CDR3 is 15 residues. Germline CDR1 and CDR2: SNHLY and FYNNEI. V dropped 7 bases and J dropped 1; count of bases not matched to a gene: 5. CDR3 amino acids: CASKILAGGQETQYF. Here the CDR3 DNA reads TGTGCCAGCAAGATCCTAGCGGGGGGCCAAGAGACCCAGTACTTC.

This clonotype was seen at least ten times. This chain links TRBV4-3 with TRBJ2-6; D not resolved. Germline V CDR1 and CDR2: LGHNA, YSLEER. Trimming removed 1 base from V and 0 bases from J, with 10 bases in between. The CDR3 has 17 amino acids. CDR3 sequence reads: CASSQGQPSSGANVLTF. The CDR3 DNA follows: TGCGCCAGCAGCCAAGGTCAGCCGAGCTCTGGGGCCAACGTCCTGACTTTC.

This clonotype showed up just a few times. The rearrangement links TRBV4-3 to TRBJ1-1, with 7 bases that match TRBD1. The trim removed 1 base at V and 3 bases at J, leaving 5 bases unmatched. The CDR3 totals 15 residues. The V gene's germline CDR1 is LGHNA and CDR2 YSLEER. CDR3: CASSQGYRGDTEAFF. The CDR3 DNA reads TGCGCCAGCAGCCAAGGCTACAGGGGCGACACTGAAGCTTTCTTT.